Sequencing of this T cell receptor beta chain was carried out in a study of CD8 T cells in ankylosing spondylitis. For this clonotype: Its antigen remains unknown.

Findings and caveats of the study: There was a TCR beta motif, made of several highly homologous variants, that appeared characteristic of ankylosing spondylitis blood. Researchers reportedly found disease-linked clones significantly enriched in matched ankylosing spondylitis synovial fluid. Disease-associated clonotypes exhibited CD8+ identity and were relatively infrequent in peripheral blood. Earlier literature documents some of the motif variants in reactive arthritis synovial fluid and blood.

Trimming cost V 3 bases and J 0 bases, with 11 bases left between them. The CDR3 consists of 15 residues. The germline V gene has CDR1 SGHTA and CDR2 FQGNSA. With molecular barcodes, quantitative 5'-RACE was used to make the TCR beta libraries. TCRdb itself ran the 5' RACE reads through MiXCR, one entry per CDR3 protein. This sample carries roughly 700,000 distinct CDR3 sequences, roughly 19% of them seen once, and the ten largest clones take 15% to 20%. The rearrangement links TRBV7-2 to TRBJ1-2, with unresolved D. Sequenced input: blood, either unsorted or a sorted T cell fraction (not recorded which). This receptor was identified in a male donor with ankylosing spondylitis. The CDR3 reads CASSFDPGTNYGYTF. In nucleotides, the CDR3 is TGTGCCAGCAGCTTCGATCCGGGCACTAACTATGGCTACACCTTC.